This T cell receptor beta chain was documented in a study of blood T cell repertoires in COVID-19. As for the study in general: The United States, Italy and Spain supplied acute and convalescent COVID-19 samples.

On this clone: Other DNA sequences in this specimen translate into the identical CDR3.

This CDR3 region has 14 residues. Trimming shortened V by 8 bases and J by 0 bases, and 11 bases separated the two germline ends. Per the germline V gene, CDR1 is LNHDA and CDR2 is SQIVND (reference sequence). This table comes from immunoSEQ multiplex PCR, and its TCRdb copy is limited to in-frame clones, with some not included. The sample shows some 320,000 clones, 85% of them seen only once. The sample consisted of peripheral blood. The J gene is TRBJ1-5, the V gene TRBV19, with TRBD1 as a possible D gene (5 bases). This clonotype was sampled from a human donor in a cohort sampled during active COVID-19. DNA for the CDR3: TGTGCCAGTTCCCTAGACAGTAGCAATCAGCCCCAGCATTTT. Residues: CASSLDSSNQPQHF.